This is a list of T cell receptor beta chains from one sample in a study of breast tumors, draining lymph nodes, adjacent tissues. TCRdb re-called the multiplex PCR reads through MiXCR, storing one row per CDR3 protein. The sample consists of 85,000 to 130,000 distinct CDR3 sequences, about 29% of them appearing once. Input material: axillary lymph node tissue. The receptors shown here come from a female donor with breast cancer. Some clones in this sample may be carry-over from other donors' samples. Each CDR3 is given with its conserved first and last residue. D genes are given only for firm matches. Clone size is shown for a subset of rows, as once, few, many or a class of expanded clone.

clone_size,d_call,j_call,v_call,cdr3_nt,cdr3_aa
many,-,TRBJ2-5,TRBV3-1,TGTGCCAGCAGCCAAGTGGAGACCCAGTACTTC,CASSQVETQYF
many,-,TRBJ2-7,TRBV11-3,TGTGCCAGCAGCTTAGGAAGGGGGGGAAACTACGAGCAGTACTTC,CASSLGRGGNYEQYF
many,-,TRBJ2-7,TRBV19,TGTGCCAGTAGTATGGGACGATACGAGCAGTACTTC,CASSMGRYEQYF
many,-,TRBJ2-7,TRBV19,TGTGCCAGTAGTACCCTAGGCGAGCAGTACTTC,CASSTLGEQYF
many,TRBD2,TRBJ2-2,TRBV11-1,TGTGCCAGCAGCATTCAGGGACTAGCGGTGAACACCGGGGAGCTGTTTTTT,CASSIQGLAVNTGELFF
-,-,TRBJ1-4,TRBV27,TGTGCCAGCAGCCCCAGTGTACGAGAAAAACTGTTTTTT,CASSPSVREKLFF
many,-,TRBJ1-6,TRBV7-9,TGTGCCAGCAGCTCTACAGCCGGGGGGGGTTCACCCCTCCACTTT,CASSSTAGGGSPLHF
few,-,TRBJ1-1,TRBV7-6,TGTGCCAGCAGCCCCCATCACAACACTGAAGCTTTCTTT,CASSPHHNTEAFF
many,-,TRBJ2-3,TRBV20-1,TGCAGTGCAGGCGGGGATCCTATCTCAGATACGCAGTATTTT,CSAGGDPISDTQYF
many,-,TRBJ2-1,TRBV9,TGTGCCAGCAGCGTAACCCCTGGTTACAATGAGCAGTTCTTC,CASSVTPGYNEQFF
few,-,TRBJ1-5,TRBV6-2/TRBV6-3,TGTGCCAGCAGTCACGGACACCGCAATCAGCCCCAGCATTTT,CASSHGHRNQPQHF
-,-,TRBJ1-1,TRBV5-6,TGTGCCAGCAGCTTTTACACAGAGGACACTGAAGCTCTCTTT,CASSFYTEDTEALF
many,TRBD2,TRBJ2-1,TRBV27,TGTGCCACCTCCGGGACTAGTAACCGTGAGCAGTTCTTC,CATSGTSNREQFF
-,TRBD1,TRBJ2-1,TRBV2,TGTGCCAGCACCCTCGACAGGGTTGAAGGTGAGCAGTTCTTC,CASTLDRVEGEQFF
many,-,TRBJ2-2,TRBV20-1,TGCAGTGCTAGAAGATCCATACGCGATGGCACCGGGGAGCTGTTTTTT,CSARRSIRDGTGELFF
many,TRBD1,TRBJ1-6,TRBV12-3/TRBV12-4,TGTGCCAGCAGTTTGGGACAGCTCCCTCTCCTCCGCCTCCACTTT,CASSLGQLPLLRLHF
-,TRBD2,TRBJ2-5,TRBV7-9,TGTGCCAGCATCCCGGGACTACCAGAGACCCAGTACTTC,CASIPGLPETQYF
many,TRBD1,TRBJ2-7,TRBV2,TGTGCCAGCAGGGATTGGACAGGGGGGACCTACGAGCAGTACTTC,CASRDWTGGTYEQYF
many,TRBD1,TRBJ2-5,TRBV5-1,TGCGCCAGCAGCTTGGGGGACAGACACCAAGAGACCCAGTACTTC,CASSLGDRHQETQYF
many,-,TRBJ1-6,TRBV20-1,TGCAGTGCTAGAGATAACATAGATTCACCCCTCCACTTT,CSARDNIDSPLHF